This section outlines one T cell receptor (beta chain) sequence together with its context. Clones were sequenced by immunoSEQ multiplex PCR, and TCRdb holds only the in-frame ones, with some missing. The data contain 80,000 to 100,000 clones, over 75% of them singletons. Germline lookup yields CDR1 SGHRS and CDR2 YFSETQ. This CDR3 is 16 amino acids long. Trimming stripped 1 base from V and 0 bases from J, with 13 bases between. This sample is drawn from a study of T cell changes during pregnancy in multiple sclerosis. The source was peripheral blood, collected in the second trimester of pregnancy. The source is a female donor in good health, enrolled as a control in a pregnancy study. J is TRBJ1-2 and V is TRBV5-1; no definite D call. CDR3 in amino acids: CASSLWKTGSNYGYTF. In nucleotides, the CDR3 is TGCGCCAGCAGCTTGTGGAAGACGGGATCTAACTATGGCTACACCTTC.